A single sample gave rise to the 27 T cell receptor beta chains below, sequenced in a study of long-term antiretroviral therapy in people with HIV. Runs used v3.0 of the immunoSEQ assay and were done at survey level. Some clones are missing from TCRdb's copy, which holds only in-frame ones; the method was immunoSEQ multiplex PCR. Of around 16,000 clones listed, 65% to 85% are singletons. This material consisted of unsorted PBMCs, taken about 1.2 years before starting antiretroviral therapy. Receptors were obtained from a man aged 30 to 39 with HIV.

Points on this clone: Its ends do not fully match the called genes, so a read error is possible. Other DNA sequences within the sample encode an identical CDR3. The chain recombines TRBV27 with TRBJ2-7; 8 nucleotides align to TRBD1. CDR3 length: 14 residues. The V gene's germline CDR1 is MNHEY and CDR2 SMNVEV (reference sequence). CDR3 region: CASRETGVWYEQYF. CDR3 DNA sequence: TGTGCCAGCAGGGAGACAGGGGTCTGGTACGAGCAATACTTC.

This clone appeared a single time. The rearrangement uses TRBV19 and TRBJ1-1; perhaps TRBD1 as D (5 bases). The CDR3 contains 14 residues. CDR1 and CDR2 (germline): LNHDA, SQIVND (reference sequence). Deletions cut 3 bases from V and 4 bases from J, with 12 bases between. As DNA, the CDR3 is TGTGCCAGTAGTATCCCAGGGACTACCACTGAAGCTTTCTTT. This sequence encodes CASSIPGTTTEAFF. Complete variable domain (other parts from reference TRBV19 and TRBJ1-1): DGGITQSPKYLFRKEGQNVTLSCEQNLNHDAMYWYRQDPGQGLRLIYYSQIVNDFQKGDIAEGYSVSREKKESFPLTVTSAQKNPTAFYLCASSIPGTTTEAFFGQGTRLTVV.

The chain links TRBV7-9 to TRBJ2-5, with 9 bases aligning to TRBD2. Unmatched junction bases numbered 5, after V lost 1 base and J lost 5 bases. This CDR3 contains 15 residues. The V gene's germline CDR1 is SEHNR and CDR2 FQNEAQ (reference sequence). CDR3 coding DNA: TGTGCCAGCAGCTTAGGTAGCGGGAGCCGTGAGACCCAGTACTTC. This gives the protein CASSLGSGSRETQYF.

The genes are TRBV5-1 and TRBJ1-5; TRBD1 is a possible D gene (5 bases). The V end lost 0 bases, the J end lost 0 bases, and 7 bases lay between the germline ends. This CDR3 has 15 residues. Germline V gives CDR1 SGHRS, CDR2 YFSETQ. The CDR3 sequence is CASSLVGDSNQPQHF. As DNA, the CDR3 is TGCGCCAGCAGCTTGGTAGGGGATAGCAATCAGCCCCAGCATTTT.

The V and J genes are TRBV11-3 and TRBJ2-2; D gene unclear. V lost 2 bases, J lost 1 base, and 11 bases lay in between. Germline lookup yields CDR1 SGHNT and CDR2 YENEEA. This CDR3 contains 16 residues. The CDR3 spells CASSLTTQVNTGELFF. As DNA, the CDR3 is TGTGCCAGCAGCTTAACAACCCAGGTGAACACCGGGGAGCTGTTTTTT.

CDR3: CASPGHAGLAVDEQYF. Written as DNA, the CDR3 is TGCGCCAGCCCGGGGCACGCTGGGCTAGCGGTCGACGAGCAGTACTTC. This chain links TRBV23-1 with TRBJ2-7; 7 positions match TRBD2. TRBV23-1 is given ORF status, its function remaining uncertain. V shed 8 bases and J 5 bases; nucleotides not matched to a gene: 18. This CDR3 is built from 16 residues.

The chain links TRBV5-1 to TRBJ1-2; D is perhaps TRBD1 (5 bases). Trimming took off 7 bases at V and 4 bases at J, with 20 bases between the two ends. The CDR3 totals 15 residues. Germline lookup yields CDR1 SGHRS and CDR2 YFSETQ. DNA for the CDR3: TGCGCCAGCCGGGGGACTTCTACGCTACTCTATGGCTACACCTTC. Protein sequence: CASRGTSTLLYGYTF.

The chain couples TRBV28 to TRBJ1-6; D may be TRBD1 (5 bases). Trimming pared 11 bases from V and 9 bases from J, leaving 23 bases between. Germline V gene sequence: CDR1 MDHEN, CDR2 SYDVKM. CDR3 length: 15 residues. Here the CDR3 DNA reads TGTGCCGGACAAGCACCGGGATCAACCTCTTCACCCCTCCACTTT. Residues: CAGQAPGSTSSPLHF.

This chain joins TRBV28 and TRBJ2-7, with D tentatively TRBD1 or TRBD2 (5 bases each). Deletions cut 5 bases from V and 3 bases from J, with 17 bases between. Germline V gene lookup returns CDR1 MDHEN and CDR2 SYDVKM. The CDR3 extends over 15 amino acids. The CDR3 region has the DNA TGTGCCAGCAGTAAAACTGGGGCGGCGGGCTACGAGCAGTACTTC. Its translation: CASSKTGAAGYEQYF.

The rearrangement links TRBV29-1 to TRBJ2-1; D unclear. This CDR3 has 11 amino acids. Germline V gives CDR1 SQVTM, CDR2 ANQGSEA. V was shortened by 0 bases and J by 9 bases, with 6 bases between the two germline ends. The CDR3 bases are TGCAGCGTTGAAGATGAAGGTGAGCAGTTCTTC. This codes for CSVEDEGEQFF.

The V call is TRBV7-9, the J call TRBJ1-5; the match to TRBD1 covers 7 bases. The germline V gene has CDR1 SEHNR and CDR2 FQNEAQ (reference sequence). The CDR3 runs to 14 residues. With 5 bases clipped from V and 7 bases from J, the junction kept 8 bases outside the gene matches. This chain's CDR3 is CASSQTGWRQPQHF. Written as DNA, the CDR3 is TGTGCCAGCAGCCAGACAGGGTGGCGACAGCCCCAGCATTTT.

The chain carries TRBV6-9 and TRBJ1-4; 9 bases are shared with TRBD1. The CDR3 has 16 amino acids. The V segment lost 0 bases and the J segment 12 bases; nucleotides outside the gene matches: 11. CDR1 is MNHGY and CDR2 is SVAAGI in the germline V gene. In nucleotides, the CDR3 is TGTGCCAGCAGTTATTCGCGGGACAGGGCCCACAGGGAACTGTTTTTT. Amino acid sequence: CASSYSRDRAHRELFF.

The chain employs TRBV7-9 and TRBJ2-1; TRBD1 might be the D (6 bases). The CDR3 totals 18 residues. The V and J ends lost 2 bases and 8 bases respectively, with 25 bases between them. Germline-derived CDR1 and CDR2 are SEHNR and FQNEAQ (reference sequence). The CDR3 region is CASSLIRTGKGVRDEQFF. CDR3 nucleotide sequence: TGTGCCAGCAGCTTAATCCGAACAGGGAAAGGGGTGCGCGATGAGCAGTTCTTC.

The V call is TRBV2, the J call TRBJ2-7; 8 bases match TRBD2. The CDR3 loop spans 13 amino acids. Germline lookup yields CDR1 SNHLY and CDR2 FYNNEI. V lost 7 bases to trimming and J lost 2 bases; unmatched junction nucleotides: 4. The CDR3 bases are TGTGCCAGCACTCGGGGGGGGACCTACGAGCAGTACTTC. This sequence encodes CASTRGGTYEQYF. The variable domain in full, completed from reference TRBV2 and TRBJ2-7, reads EPEVTQTPSHQVTQMGQEVILRCVPISNHLYFYWYRQILGQKVEFLVSFYNNEISEKSEIFDDQFSVERPDGSNFTLKIRSTKLEDSAMYFCASTRGGTYEQYFGPGTRLTVT.

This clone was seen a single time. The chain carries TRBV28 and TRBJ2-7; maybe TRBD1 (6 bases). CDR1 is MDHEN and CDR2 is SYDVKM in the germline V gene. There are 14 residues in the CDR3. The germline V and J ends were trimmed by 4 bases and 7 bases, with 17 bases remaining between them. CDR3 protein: CASSSIGRGYEQYF. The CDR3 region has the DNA TGTGCCAGCAGTTCGATCGGCAGGGGCTATGAGCAGTACTTC. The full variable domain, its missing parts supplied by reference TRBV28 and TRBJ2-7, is DVKVTQSSRYLVKRTGEKVFLECVQDMDHENMFWYRQDPGLGLRLIYFSYDVKMKEKGDIPEGYSVSREKKERFSLILESASTNQTSMYLCASSSIGRGYEQYFGPGTRLTVT.

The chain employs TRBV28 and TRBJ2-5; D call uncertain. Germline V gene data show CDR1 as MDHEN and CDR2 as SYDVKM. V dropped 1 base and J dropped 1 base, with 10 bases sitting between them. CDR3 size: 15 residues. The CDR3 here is CASSLLSSGQETQYF. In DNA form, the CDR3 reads TGTGCCAGCAGTTTATTATCCAGTGGCCAAGAGACCCAGTACTTC.

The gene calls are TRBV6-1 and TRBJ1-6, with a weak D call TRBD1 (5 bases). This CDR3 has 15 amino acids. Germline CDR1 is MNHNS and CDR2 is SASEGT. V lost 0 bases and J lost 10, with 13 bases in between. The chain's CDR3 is CASSEALGGGSPLHF. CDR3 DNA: TGTGCCAGCAGTGAAGCGTTGGGGGGGGGATCACCCCTCCACTTT.

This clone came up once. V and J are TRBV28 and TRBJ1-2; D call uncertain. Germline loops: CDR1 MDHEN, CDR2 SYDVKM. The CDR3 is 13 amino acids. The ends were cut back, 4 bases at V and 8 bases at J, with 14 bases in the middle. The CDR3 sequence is CASSSERVGGYTF. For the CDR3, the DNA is TGTGCCAGCAGTTCCGAGAGGGTGGGCGGCTACACCTTC.

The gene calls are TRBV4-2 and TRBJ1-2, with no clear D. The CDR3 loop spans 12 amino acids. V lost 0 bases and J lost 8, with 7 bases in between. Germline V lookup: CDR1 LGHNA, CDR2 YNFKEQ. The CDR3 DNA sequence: TGTGCCAGCAGCCAAGATGGCGAGGGCTACACCTTC. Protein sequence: CASSQDGEGYTF.

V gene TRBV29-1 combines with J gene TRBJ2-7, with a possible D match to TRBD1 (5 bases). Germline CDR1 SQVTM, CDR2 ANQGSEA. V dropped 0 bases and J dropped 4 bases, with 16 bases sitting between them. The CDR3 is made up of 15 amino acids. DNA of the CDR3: TGCAGCGTTGAAGATGAAGGGGTGGGCTCTTACGAGCAGTACTTC. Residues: CSVEDEGVGSYEQYF.

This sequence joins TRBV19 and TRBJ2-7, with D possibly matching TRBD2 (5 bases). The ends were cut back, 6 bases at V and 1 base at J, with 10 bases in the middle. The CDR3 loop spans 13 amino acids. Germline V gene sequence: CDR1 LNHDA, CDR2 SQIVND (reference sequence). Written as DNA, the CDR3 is TGTGCCAGTAGCACGGGATTATCCTACGAGCAGTACTTC. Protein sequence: CASSTGLSYEQYF.

The CDR3 DNA follows: TGTGCCAGCAGCTTGGGGGGGACAGATATCCCCTACGAGCAGTACTTC. Its protein product is CASSLGGTDIPYEQYF. This chain joins TRBV5-7 and TRBJ2-7; 7 bases line up with TRBD1. TRBV5-7 is treated as an ORF (open reading frame) with a function not yet certain. The junction had 8 bases not matched to a gene; V was cut back by 0 bases and J by 2 bases. The CDR3 is 16 residues long.

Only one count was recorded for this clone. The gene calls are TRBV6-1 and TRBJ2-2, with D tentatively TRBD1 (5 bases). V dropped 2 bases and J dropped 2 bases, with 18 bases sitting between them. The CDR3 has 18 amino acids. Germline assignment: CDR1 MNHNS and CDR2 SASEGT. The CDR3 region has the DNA TGTGCCAGCAGTGAACAAGATACCGGGCAGGGAAACACCGGGGAGCTGTTTTTT. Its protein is CASSEQDTGQGNTGELFF.

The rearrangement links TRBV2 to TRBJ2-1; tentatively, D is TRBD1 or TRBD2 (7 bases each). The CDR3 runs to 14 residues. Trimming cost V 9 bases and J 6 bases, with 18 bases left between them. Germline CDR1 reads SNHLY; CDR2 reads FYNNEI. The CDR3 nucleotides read TGTGCCAGTGGGGCCAGGGGGGGCCTCAATGAGCAGTTCTTC. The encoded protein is CASGARGGLNEQFF. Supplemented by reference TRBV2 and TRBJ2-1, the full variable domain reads EPEVTQTPSHQVTQMGQEVILRCVPISNHLYFYWYRQILGQKVEFLVSFYNNEISEKSEIFDDQFSVERPDGSNFTLKIRSTKLEDSAMYFCASGARGGLNEQFFGPGTRLTVL.

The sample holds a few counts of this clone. For the CDR3, the DNA is TGTGCCAGCAGCTCGTCAGGGGGGAACACTGAAGCTTTCTTT. Its protein is CASSSSGGNTEAFF. This chain uses TRBV7-3 with TRBJ1-1; 7 bases agree with TRBD1. The CDR3 is 14 residues long. Germline V lookup: CDR1 SGHTA, CDR2 FQGTGA. J was trimmed by 1 base and V by 4 bases; bases with no gene match: 3.

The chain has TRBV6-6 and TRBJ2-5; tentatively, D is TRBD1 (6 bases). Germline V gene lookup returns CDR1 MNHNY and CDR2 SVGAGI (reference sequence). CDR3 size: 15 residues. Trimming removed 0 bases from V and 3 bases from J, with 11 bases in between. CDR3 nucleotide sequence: TGTGCCAGCAGTTACTCGAACAGGGCTGAAGAGACCCAGTACTTC. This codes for CASSYSNRAEETQYF.

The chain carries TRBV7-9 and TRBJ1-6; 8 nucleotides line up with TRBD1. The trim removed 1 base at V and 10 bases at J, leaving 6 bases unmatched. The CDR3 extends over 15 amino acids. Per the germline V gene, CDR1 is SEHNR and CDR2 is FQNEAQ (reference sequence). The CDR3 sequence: CASSLGRQGLSPLHF. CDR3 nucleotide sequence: TGTGCCAGCAGCTTAGGAAGACAGGGGTTATCACCCCTCCACTTT. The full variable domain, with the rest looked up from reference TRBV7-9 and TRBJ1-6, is DTGVSQNPRHKITKRGQNVTFRCDPISEHNRLYWYRQTLGQGPEFLTYFQNEAQLEKSRLLSDRFSAERPKGSFSTLEIQRTEQGDSAMYLCASSLGRQGLSPLHFGNGTRLTVT.